A selection of T cell receptor beta chains follows, all from one sample in a study of human T cells and chemical hapten exposure. TCRdb itself ran the RACE reads through MiXCR, one entry per CDR3 protein. The data show 380,000 or so distinct CDR3 sequences, approximately 5.1% seen once. Source: whole blood, taken in connection with sensitization to the hapten diphenylcyclopropenone (DPC). These receptors were collected from a woman aged 45-65 years with alopecia areata. Some clones in this sample may be carry-over from other donors' samples. CDR3s include the opening cysteine and the closing phenylalanine or tryptophan. A D gene is named only where the DNA matches it firmly. The size entry is marked missing in some rows and otherwise reads once, few, many or a size class.

clone size: few; J gene: TRBJ1-2; D gene: NA; V gene: TRBV20-1; CDR3 DNA: TGCAGTGCCTGTCCCAGGGAAGGGTATGGCTACACCTTC; CDR3 protein: CSACPREGYGYTF
clone size: NA; J gene: TRBJ1-2; D gene: NA; V gene: TRBV6-5; CDR3 DNA: TGTGCCAGCAGTATCCGGGACACCGTTAACTATGGCTACACCTTC; CDR3 protein: CASSIRDTVNYGYTF
clone size: many; J gene: TRBJ2-7; D gene: NA; V gene: TRBV12-3/TRBV12-4; CDR3 DNA: TGTGCCAGCAGTTTAGGGGTTCTCATGCTCGTACGCGAGCAGTACTTC; CDR3 protein: CASSLGVLMLVREQYF
clone size: many; J gene: TRBJ2-3; D gene: NA; V gene: TRBV7-6; CDR3 DNA: TGTGCCAGCAGCGATAGCGGAAGCACAGATACGCAGTATTTT; CDR3 protein: CASSDSGSTDTQYF
clone size: NA; J gene: TRBJ2-3; D gene: TRBD1; V gene: TRBV29-1; CDR3 DNA: TGCAGCGTTGAAGAGGGACAGACACTCACAGATACGCAGTATTTT; CDR3 protein: CSVEEGQTLTDTQYF
clone size: many; J gene: TRBJ1-5; D gene: TRBD1; V gene: TRBV7-8; CDR3 DNA: TGTGCCAGCAGCTTTTTGACAGGGGGGTATCAGCCCCACCATTTT; CDR3 protein: CASSFLTGGYQPHHF
clone size: many; J gene: TRBJ1-2; D gene: NA; V gene: TRBV6-5; CDR3 DNA: TGTGCCAGCAGTTACTCCGAGGCCTATGGCTACACCTTC; CDR3 protein: CASSYSEAYGYTF
clone size: many; J gene: TRBJ2-7; D gene: NA; V gene: TRBV18; CDR3 DNA: TGTGCCAGCTCGACCCGGCCCGGGACCCACGAGCAGTACTTC; CDR3 protein: CASSTRPGTHEQYF
clone size: NA; J gene: TRBJ1-2; D gene: NA; V gene: TRBV6-5; CDR3 DNA: TGTGCCAGCAGTTACAAGACAGGCGTCGGGGTGAGGGGAAAGTATGATGGCTACACCTTC; CDR3 protein: CASSYKTGVGVRGKYDGYTF
clone size: NA; J gene: TRBJ1-6; D gene: NA; V gene: TRBV7-8; CDR3 DNA: TGTGCCAGCAGCTTAGCTTGGCAGGGAAGGAATTCACCCCTCCACTTT; CDR3 protein: CASSLAWQGRNSPLHF
clone size: few; J gene: TRBJ2-6; D gene: NA; V gene: TRBV6-5; CDR3 DNA: TGTGCCAGCAGTGCCACAGGTAACTCTGGGGCCAACGTCCTGACTTTC; CDR3 protein: CASSATGNSGANVLTF
clone size: many; J gene: TRBJ1-1; D gene: NA; V gene: TRBV30; CDR3 DNA: TGTGCCTGGGGGAGGATGAGGAGCGGCACTGAAGCTTTCTTT; CDR3 protein: CAWGRMRSGTEAFF
clone size: many; J gene: TRBJ1-1; D gene: NA; V gene: TRBV3-1; CDR3 DNA: TGTGCCAGCAGCCGAGTTTTGGCCGGAAGGGAAGCTTTCTTT; CDR3 protein: CASSRVLAGREAFF
clone size: many; J gene: TRBJ2-3; D gene: NA; V gene: TRBV20-1; CDR3 DNA: TGCAGTGCTAGGGGGGGTGGCACAGATACGCAGTATTTT; CDR3 protein: CSARGGGTDTQYF
clone size: few; J gene: TRBJ2-3; D gene: NA; V gene: TRBV12-5; CDR3 DNA: TGTGCTAGTGGTTTGTGGGCTAGTGGGGATACGCAGTATTTT; CDR3 protein: CASGLWASGDTQYF
clone size: many; J gene: TRBJ2-7; D gene: TRBD1; V gene: TRBV28; CDR3 DNA: TGTGCCAGCAGTCGGACAGGAGGAAAGGGGGAGCAGTACTTC; CDR3 protein: CASSRTGGKGEQYF
clone size: few; J gene: TRBJ1-2; D gene: TRBD1; V gene: TRBV24-1; CDR3 DNA: TGTGCCACCAGTAAATCGGGACAGTCGATCTATGGCTACACCTTC; CDR3 protein: CATSKSGQSIYGYTF
clone size: many; J gene: TRBJ2-7; D gene: NA; V gene: TRBV20-1; CDR3 DNA: TGCAGTGCTAGTGAGGGTACCTACGAGCAGTACTTC; CDR3 protein: CSASEGTYEQYF
clone size: many; J gene: TRBJ2-1; D gene: NA; V gene: TRBV29-1; CDR3 DNA: TGCAGCGTTGGGGAAGGATCCTTTGCCCTTGGGGAGCAGTTCTTC; CDR3 protein: CSVGEGSFALGEQFF
clone size: many; J gene: TRBJ1-6; D gene: TRBD1; V gene: TRBV14; CDR3 DNA: TGTGCCAGCAGCCTAACAGGGGGGAATTCACCCCTCCACTTT; CDR3 protein: CASSLTGGNSPLHF
clone size: few; J gene: TRBJ1-6; D gene: NA; V gene: TRBV20-1; CDR3 DNA: TGCAGTGCCCCTGCGGACCGCCAGTATAATTCACCCCTCCACTTT; CDR3 protein: CSAPADRQYNSPLHF
clone size: NA; J gene: TRBJ2-5; D gene: NA; V gene: TRBV10-3; CDR3 DNA: TGTGCCATCAGTGAATGGGAAGAGACCCAGTACTTC; CDR3 protein: CAISEWEETQYF
clone size: many; J gene: TRBJ2-7; D gene: NA; V gene: TRBV6-2/TRBV6-3; CDR3 DNA: TGTGCCAGCAGTACCCCGGCGGGGACGCCTGTCGAGCAGTACTTC; CDR3 protein: CASSTPAGTPVEQYF
clone size: NA; J gene: TRBJ2-3; D gene: TRBD1; V gene: TRBV19; CDR3 DNA: TGTGCCAGTAGTTCCCCGAAGACAGGGGGCACAGATACGCAGTATTTT; CDR3 protein: CASSSPKTGGTDTQYF
clone size: NA; J gene: TRBJ1-4; D gene: NA; V gene: TRBV29-1; CDR3 DNA: TGCAGCGTCTTACTCAGGGATGAAAAACTGTTTTTT; CDR3 protein: CSVLLRDEKLFF
clone size: NA; J gene: TRBJ2-7; D gene: NA; V gene: TRBV4-2; CDR3 DNA: TGTGCCAGCAGCCAAGAACTCGGGAGAATATACGAGCAGTACTTC; CDR3 protein: CASSQELGRIYEQYF
clone size: many; J gene: TRBJ2-1; D gene: NA; V gene: TRBV5-1; CDR3 DNA: TGCGCCAGCAGCTTACCGGGGAGCTCCTACAATGAGCAGTTCTTC; CDR3 protein: CASSLPGSSYNEQFF
clone size: few; J gene: TRBJ2-3; D gene: NA; V gene: TRBV5-1; CDR3 DNA: TGCGCCAGCAGTCTGGGGCCCACGGGGGCAGATACGCAGTATTTT; CDR3 protein: CASSLGPTGADTQYF
clone size: many; J gene: TRBJ1-2; D gene: NA; V gene: TRBV20-1; CDR3 DNA: TGCAGTGCCATATTTCAGGGGACTAGTGGCTACACCTTC; CDR3 protein: CSAIFQGTSGYTF
clone size: few; J gene: TRBJ2-5; D gene: NA; V gene: TRBV7-2; CDR3 DNA: TGTGCCAGCAGCCTCTCGACAGTTGAAGAGACCCAGTACTTC; CDR3 protein: CASSLSTVEETQYF
clone size: many; J gene: TRBJ2-3; D gene: TRBD2; V gene: TRBV3-1; CDR3 DNA: TGTGCCAGCAGCCAAGGGACTAGCGGGACGAATCTCGGTACGCAGTATTTT; CDR3 protein: CASSQGTSGTNLGTQYF
clone size: NA; J gene: TRBJ1-1; D gene: NA; V gene: TRBV4-1; CDR3 DNA: TGCGCCAGCAGCCAAGATATTACGCGGACGGTGAACACTGAAGCTTTCTTT; CDR3 protein: CASSQDITRTVNTEAFF
clone size: NA; J gene: TRBJ2-1; D gene: NA; V gene: TRBV4-1; CDR3 DNA: TGCGCCAGCAGCCTGACAGGCGCGAGTTACAATGAGCAGTTCTTC; CDR3 protein: CASSLTGASYNEQFF
clone size: many; J gene: TRBJ1-1; D gene: TRBD1; V gene: TRBV6-5; CDR3 DNA: TGTGCCAGCACCAGGGACAGTGGTACCTCTAATGAAGCTTTCTTT; CDR3 protein: CASTRDSGTSNEAFF
clone size: many; J gene: TRBJ2-3; D gene: NA; V gene: TRBV11-2; CDR3 DNA: TGTGCCAGCAGCTCCTTCGACACAGATACGCAGTATTTT; CDR3 protein: CASSSFDTDTQYF
clone size: NA; J gene: TRBJ2-2; D gene: TRBD1; V gene: TRBV30; CDR3 DNA: TGTGCCTGGGCCGATGACAGGGAGAACACCGGGGAGCTGTTTTTT; CDR3 protein: CAWADDRENTGELFF
clone size: NA; J gene: TRBJ2-3; D gene: NA; V gene: TRBV6-2/TRBV6-3; CDR3 DNA: TGTGCCAGCACGGGATACACAGATACGCAGTATTTT; CDR3 protein: CASTGYTDTQYF
clone size: many; J gene: TRBJ2-1; D gene: NA; V gene: TRBV9; CDR3 DNA: TGTGCCAGCAGCAACAGGGAAGCCTACAATGAGCAGTTCTTC; CDR3 protein: CASSNREAYNEQFF
clone size: many; J gene: TRBJ2-7; D gene: NA; V gene: TRBV30; CDR3 DNA: TGTGCCTGGAGTACAGGGATGAATTACGAGCAGTACTTC; CDR3 protein: CAWSTGMNYEQYF
clone size: few; J gene: TRBJ1-1; D gene: NA; V gene: TRBV7-6; CDR3 DNA: TGTGCCAGCAGCCTCCTGACTAGCGAAGCTTTCTTT; CDR3 protein: CASSLLTSEAFF
clone size: many; J gene: TRBJ2-2; D gene: TRBD1; V gene: TRBV4-3; CDR3 DNA: TGCGCCAGCAGGCCGGGACAGGGTAACACCGGGGAGCTGTTTTTT; CDR3 protein: CASRPGQGNTGELFF
clone size: many; J gene: TRBJ1-5; D gene: NA; V gene: TRBV7-9; CDR3 DNA: TGTGCCAGCAATGGGGGCAATCAGCCCCAGCATTTT; CDR3 protein: CASNGGNQPQHF
clone size: NA; J gene: TRBJ2-3; D gene: NA; V gene: TRBV21-1; CDR3 DNA: TGTGCCAGCAGCCCCCGGGCTGGGGAAGATACGCAGTATTTT; CDR3 protein: CASSPRAGEDTQYF
clone size: NA; J gene: TRBJ1-4; D gene: TRBD1; V gene: TRBV12-3/TRBV12-4; CDR3 DNA: TGTGCCAGCAGTCTCCGACAGGGAAGTGGAAAACTGTTTTTT; CDR3 protein: CASSLRQGSGKLFF
clone size: many; J gene: TRBJ1-5; D gene: NA; V gene: TRBV18; CDR3 DNA: TGTGCCAGCTCTCCCGAGAGGGTTCAGCCCCAGCATTTT; CDR3 protein: CASSPERVQPQHF
clone size: many; J gene: TRBJ2-2; D gene: TRBD1; V gene: TRBV9; CDR3 DNA: TGTGCCAGCAGCGTAGCCCCCCGGGTGGAGGACAGGGCAAACACCGGGGAGCTGTTTTTT; CDR3 protein: CASSVAPRVEDRANTGELFF
clone size: few; J gene: TRBJ1-1; D gene: NA; V gene: TRBV3-1; CDR3 DNA: TGTGCCAGCAGCCTCGCGGGGGGCGTTACTGAAGCTTTCTTT; CDR3 protein: CASSLAGGVTEAFF
clone size: few; J gene: TRBJ2-7; D gene: NA; V gene: TRBV27; CDR3 DNA: TGTGCCAGCAGTTTACGGACGGACTACGAGCAGTACTTC; CDR3 protein: CASSLRTDYEQYF
clone size: many; J gene: TRBJ2-1; D gene: TRBD2; V gene: TRBV15; CDR3 DNA: TGTGCCACCGTAAGCGGGAGTGGGGATGAGCAGTTCTTC; CDR3 protein: CATVSGSGDEQFF
clone size: NA; J gene: TRBJ1-4; D gene: NA; V gene: TRBV25-1; CDR3 DNA: TGTGCCAGCAGTGACCCCAGGGGCGAGGGTGAAAAACTGTTTTTT; CDR3 protein: CASSDPRGEGEKLFF
clone size: few; J gene: TRBJ2-2; D gene: NA; V gene: TRBV7-8; CDR3 DNA: TGTGCCAGCAGCGGTCGAGAGCTGTTTTTT; CDR3 protein: CASSGRELFF
clone size: many; J gene: TRBJ2-6; D gene: NA; V gene: TRBV20-1; CDR3 DNA: TGCAGTGCTTCCAAACCGGGCTCTGGGGCCAACGTCCTGACTTTC; CDR3 protein: CSASKPGSGANVLTF
clone size: few; J gene: TRBJ2-3; D gene: NA; V gene: TRBV5-1; CDR3 DNA: TGCGCCAGCAGCCGTACTGGGGGGGCTAGCACAGATACGCAGTATTTT; CDR3 protein: CASSRTGGASTDTQYF
clone size: many; J gene: TRBJ1-2; D gene: NA; V gene: TRBV5-1; CDR3 DNA: TGCGCCAGCAGCTCCAATAGGCTGGGCTACACCTTC; CDR3 protein: CASSSNRLGYTF
clone size: many; J gene: TRBJ2-3; D gene: TRBD1; V gene: TRBV5-1; CDR3 DNA: TGCGCCAGCAGTTCCGGGACAGGGGACTTGGATACGCAGTATTTT; CDR3 protein: CASSSGTGDLDTQYF
clone size: many; J gene: TRBJ2-7; D gene: TRBD1; V gene: TRBV18; CDR3 DNA: TGTGCCAGCTCACTCCGACAGGGGGAATACGAGCAGTACTTC; CDR3 protein: CASSLRQGEYEQYF
clone size: many; J gene: TRBJ2-5; D gene: NA; V gene: TRBV28; CDR3 DNA: TGTGCCAGCAGTTTCCCCCGCCCTCAGGGAACCCAGTACTTC; CDR3 protein: CASSFPRPQGTQYF
clone size: few; J gene: TRBJ1-1; D gene: NA; V gene: TRBV7-2; CDR3 DNA: TGTGCCAGCAGCCTCCGTCCTGAATCTAGCACTGAAGCTTTCTTT; CDR3 protein: CASSLRPESSTEAFF